The 27 T cell receptor beta chains below all came from one sample that was sequenced in a study of shared clonotypes between healthy human individuals. Assay used: immunoSEQ multiplex PCR; TCRdb lists only in-frame clones, some missing. The sample yields about 590,000 clones, roughly 95% seen once. Cells designated naive CD8 were CD45RO-negative and were positively selected for CCR7, with terminally differentiated effector memory CD45RA+ cells excluded. Sequences were obtained from naive CD8+ T cells sorted from blood. The receptors originated from a woman aged 25 to 39 in good health.

The genes are TRBV28 and TRBJ2-7, with TRBD2 as a possible D gene (5 bases). CDR1 is MDHEN, CDR2 SYDVKM, per germline. CDR3 length: 17 amino acids. The V and J ends lost 5 bases and 2 bases respectively, with 22 bases between them. Written as DNA, the CDR3 is TGTGCCAGCAGTCCCCTCCGGGATAGACCGGGTACCTACGAGCAGTACTTC. Translated, it gives CASSPLRDRPGTYEQYF.

V gene TRBV2 combines with J gene TRBJ2-5, with D perhaps matching TRBD2 (5 bases). This CDR3 has 17 amino acids. V was shortened by 0 bases and J by 5 bases, with 19 bases between the two germline ends. The germline CDR1 and CDR2 sequences are SNHLY and FYNNEI. DNA of the CDR3: TGTGCCAGCAGTGAAGCTATAGAGGACTCGCCCGCCGAGACCCAGTACTTC. This encodes CASSEAIEDSPAETQYF.

This chain links TRBV27 with TRBJ1-3, with D hard to call. Trimming removed 0 bases from V and 4 bases from J, with 10 bases in between. The V gene's germline CDR1 is MNHEY and CDR2 SMNVEV (reference sequence). The CDR3 length is 15 residues. The CDR3 spells CASSLSPGLGNTIYF. CDR3 DNA: TGTGCCAGCAGTTTATCTCCCGGGCTCGGAAACACCATATATTTT.

CDR3 amino acids: CSPTRSFTDTQYF. Written as DNA, the CDR3 is TGCAGTCCAACTCGCAGTTTCACAGATACGCAGTATTTT. This chain uses TRBV29-1 with TRBJ2-3; no firm D call. The length of the CDR3 is 13 residues. CDR1 SQVTM and CDR2 ANQGSEA come from the germline V gene.

The chain couples TRBV28 to TRBJ2-2; D may be TRBD2 (6 bases). CDR3 length equals 15 residues. Trimming stripped 3 bases from V and 2 bases from J, with 10 bases between. CDR1 is MDHEN, CDR2 SYDVKM, per germline. The DNA for the CDR3 is TGTGCCAGCAGTTTGGGGAGGCCCAACACCGGGGAGCTGTTTTTT. It codes for CASSLGRPNTGELFF.

The CDR3 region has the DNA TGTGCCAGCAGCTTTTCAGGGGACACTGAAGCTTTCTTT. Encoded protein: CASSFSGDTEAFF. The rearrangement links TRBV11-1 to TRBJ1-1, with a possible D match to TRBD1 (6 bases). The germline V gene has CDR1 SGHAT and CDR2 FQDESV (reference sequence). V was clipped by 3 bases and J by 3 bases, with 8 bases between them. The CDR3 is 13 residues long.

The rearrangement uses TRBV5-1 and TRBJ2-2, with TRBD1 identical over 8 bases. The V gene's germline CDR1 is SGHRS and CDR2 YFSETQ. With V trimmed by 0 bases and J by 7 bases, 11 bases remained unmatched. The CDR3 has 17 residues. CDR3 bases: TGCGCCAGCAGCTTGGGACAGGGGTGGCCCCGGGACGGGGAGCTGTTTTTT. Its protein product is CASSLGQGWPRDGELFF.

The chain's CDR3 is CASSLVSGRSEAFF. The CDR3 DNA is TGTGCCAGCAGCTTAGTGTCAGGCCGGAGTGAAGCTTTCTTT. V gene TRBV7-9 combines with J gene TRBJ1-1; D gene unclear. Trimming stripped 1 base from V and 7 bases from J, with 13 bases between. Germline V gene data show CDR1 as SEHNR and CDR2 as FQNEAQ (reference sequence). CDR3 size: 14 residues.

J is TRBJ2-1 and V is TRBV30, with TRBD2 matching 11 bases. This CDR3 region has 20 residues. The junction had 24 bases not matched to a gene; V was cut back by 3 bases and J by 8 bases. The germline CDR1 and CDR2 sequences are GTSNPN and SVGIG (reference sequence). CDR3: CAWRGMTSGTRRAVVDEQFF. Written as DNA, the CDR3 is TGTGCCTGGAGGGGGATGACTAGCGGGACACGAAGAGCTGTGGTCGATGAGCAGTTCTTC.

This clone was counted once. The gene calls are TRBV4-2 and TRBJ2-5; 9 bases match TRBD2. With V trimmed by 0 bases and J by 2 bases, 7 bases remained unmatched. The CDR3 has 17 residues. In germline, CDR1 is LGHNA, CDR2 YNFKEQ. This chain's CDR3 is CASSQELGGRVQETQYF. The CDR3 DNA is TGTGCCAGCAGCCAAGAGTTGGGCGGGAGGGTACAAGAGACCCAGTACTTC.

V gene TRBV14 combines with J gene TRBJ2-1; 9 nucleotides align to TRBD2. The CDR3 contains 15 residues. Trimming removed 2 bases from V and 8 bases from J; junction bases left unmatched: 7. The germline V gene has CDR1 SGHDN and CDR2 FVKESK. The CDR3 spells CASSQLVAGVHEQFF. CDR3 nucleotide sequence: TGTGCCAGCAGCCAATTGGTAGCGGGAGTCCATGAGCAGTTCTTC.

This clone was detected only once. V gene TRBV27 combines with J gene TRBJ2-1, with D perhaps matching TRBD1 or TRBD2 (6 bases each). CDR3 length equals 11 residues. The ends were cut back, 6 bases at V and 12 bases at J, with 12 bases in the middle. Germline values: CDR1 MNHEY, CDR2 SMNVEV (reference sequence). The CDR3 DNA sequence: TGTGCCAGCAGACTACAGGGAGGGCAGTTCTTC. It codes for CASRLQGGQFF.

CDR3 DNA: TGTGCCAGCAGCTTGGGCGAGAGTGAAGCTTTCTTT. Its protein is CASSLGESEAFF. The rearrangement joins TRBV5-4 to TRBJ1-1, with unresolved D. Per the germline V gene, CDR1 is SGHNT and CDR2 is YYREEE (reference sequence). V lost 0 bases and J lost 7, with 7 bases in between. The CDR3 extends over 12 amino acids.

The chain is built from TRBV27 and TRBJ2-2; no clear D gene. This CDR3 comprises 13 residues. V lost 2 bases, J lost 5 bases, and 6 bases lay in between. CDR1 and CDR2 (germline): MNHEY, SMNVEV (reference sequence). CDR3 in amino acids: CASSLVGTGELFF. The CDR3 nucleotides are TGTGCCAGCAGTTTAGTCGGGACCGGGGAGCTGTTTTTT.

The chain recombines TRBV7-9 with TRBJ2-7; D gene uncertain. Looked up from germline, CDR1 is SEHNR and CDR2 is FQNEAQ (reference sequence). This CDR3 contains 15 residues. The V end lost 5 bases, the J end lost 6 bases, and 20 bases lay between the germline ends. CDR3 protein: CASSAEEGRASEQYF. CDR3 in DNA: TGTGCCAGCAGCGCCGAAGAAGGACGCGCGAGCGAGCAGTACTTC.

Comments on this clone: Other nucleotide sequences in the sample specify the same CDR3. The chain has TRBV2 and TRBJ2-3; D perhaps matches TRBD1 (5 bases). The CDR3 sequence is 13 residues long. Between the trimmed V and J ends, which lost 8 bases and 2 bases, there was a span of 11 bases. Germline V lookup: CDR1 SNHLY, CDR2 FYNNEI. CDR3 residues: CASGQGPTDTQYF. In DNA form, the CDR3 reads TGTGCCAGCGGGCAGGGCCCCACAGATACGCAGTATTTT.

The V and J genes are TRBV4-1 and TRBJ1-5; the D gene is possibly TRBD1 (6 bases). The germline V gene has CDR1 MGHRA and CDR2 YSYEKL. This CDR3 comprises 14 residues. The V and J ends lost 4 bases and 5 bases respectively, with 12 bases between them. CDR3 DNA: TGCGCCAGCAGCCTACAGGGCGCGGATCAGCCCCAGCATTTT. Translating gives CASSLQGADQPQHF.

The V gene is TRBV4-1, the J gene TRBJ1-1; D unclear. This CDR3 has 17 residues. Germline V gene sequence: CDR1 MGHRA, CDR2 YSYEKL. V lost 1 base, J lost 0 bases, and 15 bases lay in between. For the CDR3, the DNA is TGCGCCAGCAGCCAAGCCCCTTTCGTGCGCATGAACACTGAAGCTTTCTTT. Protein product: CASSQAPFVRMNTEAFF.

The rearrangement links TRBV28 to TRBJ2-2, with 10 bases lining up with TRBD2. The V gene end was trimmed by 6 bases and the J gene end by 6 bases; junction bases not matched to a gene: 7. Germline-derived CDR1 and CDR2 are MDHEN and SYDVKM. The CDR3 is 15 amino acids. CDR3 in DNA: TGTGCCAGCAGCCGCAGCGGGAGGGGGCCCGGGGAGCTGTTTTTT. It encodes CASSRSGRGPGELFF.

V is TRBV6-6 and J is TRBJ2-1, with 8 bases matching TRBD2. Trimming took 0 bases from V and 5 from J; bases not matched to a gene: 3. Per germline, CDR1 MNHNY and CDR2 SVGAGI (reference sequence). The CDR3 extends over 15 amino acids. In nucleotides, the CDR3 is TGTGCCAGCAGTTACTCGGCGGGAGGCAACAATGAGCAGTTCTTC. Translated, it gives CASSYSAGGNNEQFF.

The genes are TRBV5-6 and TRBJ2-5; no clear D gene. Trimming took 0 bases from V and 2 from J, leaving 5 bases between them. The CDR3 sequence is 13 residues long. CDR1 SGHDT and CDR2 YYEEEE come from the germline V gene. The CDR3 protein is CASSLDVQETQYF. CDR3 nucleotides: TGTGCCAGCAGCTTGGACGTACAAGAGACCCAGTACTTC. Full variable domain (missing parts from reference TRBV5-6 and TRBJ2-5): DAGVTQSPTHLIKTRGQQVTLRCSPKSGHDTVSWYQQALGQGPQFIFQYYEEEERQRGNFPDRFSGHQFPNYSSELNVNALLLGDSALYLCASSLDVQETQYFGPGTRLLVL.

This chain links TRBV5-6 with TRBJ2-5; D gene uncertain. CDR1 is SGHDT and CDR2 is YYEEEE in the germline V gene. This CDR3 spans 15 amino acids. V gave up 4 bases and J gave up 1 base, with 14 bases separating them. DNA of the CDR3: TGTGCCAGCAGCCTCTCTGGTCCAACCCAAGAGACCCAGTACTTC. Its protein product is CASSLSGPTQETQYF.

Of note for this clone: The same CDR3 can be traced to other DNA sequences in this sample. The V call is TRBV28, the J call TRBJ2-2, with D uncertain. V lost 3 bases to trimming and J lost 2 bases, with 7 bases between them. Germline lookup yields CDR1 MDHEN and CDR2 SYDVKM. The CDR3 length is 14 residues. CDR3 in amino acids: CASSLLSNTGELFF. CDR3 sequence (DNA): TGTGCCAGCAGTTTGCTCAGCAACACCGGGGAGCTGTTTTTT.

The chain is built from TRBV5-6 and TRBJ2-3; no clear D. This CDR3 is built from 16 residues. V was clipped by 4 bases and J by 4 bases, with 19 bases between them. Per the germline V gene, CDR1 is SGHDT and CDR2 is YYEEEE. CDR3 DNA sequence: TGTGCCAGCAGCCCTTACGCTAGTCTTGGTCCAGATACGCAGTATTTT. The encoded protein is CASSPYASLGPDTQYF.

The V call is TRBV27, the J call TRBJ1-1; TRBD1 matches 7 bases. Germline V gene sequence: CDR1 MNHEY, CDR2 SMNVEV (reference sequence). Trimming took 3 bases from V and 3 from J; bases not matched to a gene: 4. This CDR3 region has 14 residues. CDR3 sequence (DNA): TGTGCCAGCAGTTTCACAGGGGCAGACACTGAAGCTTTCTTT. This sequence encodes CASSFTGADTEAFF.

The genes are TRBV7-2 and TRBJ1-5, with 7 bases fitting TRBD1. The CDR3 has 16 amino acids. The germline V gene encodes CDR1 SGHTA and CDR2 FQGNSA. The V and J ends lost 4 bases and 0 bases, in that order; junction bases with no gene match: 6. CDR3 nucleotide sequence: TGTGCCAGCAGCTCGGACAGGTCGTATAGCAATCAGCCCCAGCATTTT. Its translation: CASSSDRSYSNQPQHF.

The chain has TRBV6-6 and TRBJ2-5, with D tentatively TRBD2 (5 bases). The V gene lost 8 bases and the J gene lost 1 base, with 11 bases spanning the gap. This CDR3 is 13 amino acids long. The germline V gene has CDR1 MNHNY and CDR2 SVGAGI (reference sequence). CDR3 residues: CASLREFQETQYF. The CDR3 DNA reads TGTGCCAGCTTGAGGGAATTCCAAGAGACCCAGTACTTC.